The sequence of this TCR beta chain was determined in a study of cytomegalovirus exposure and HLA in healthy donors. The study, taken as a whole, reports: A later analysis reportedly found that, within productive TCRs, an Asian-associated ancestry cluster had fewer N-insertions than the mean observed across the approximately 700 donors. Trimming of TCR beta V- and J-genes showed a link, identified in a later analysis, to a missense DCLRE1C variant. An analysis was carried out at a later point. It showed that HLA-associated TCR beta chains were more clonally expanded than equally common non-associated chains.

About this clone itself: Its antigen is not known.

Primers: 60 Vbeta forward and 13 Jbeta reverse. Generated by immunoSEQ multiplex PCR, the TCRdb table keeps only in-frame clones and is missing some. The data show about 160,000 clones, roughly 80% seen once. Sequencing was performed on PBMCs. This TCR came from a man aged 50-59 years in good health and CMV-seropositive.

The CDR3 DNA is TGTGCCAGCAGCTTAGGACAGGGAATAGATACGCAGTATTTT. Protein: CASSLGQGIDTQYF. The V call is TRBV7-2, the J call TRBJ2-3, with 7 bases matching TRBD1. Germline lookup yields CDR1 SGHTA and CDR2 FQGNSA. The CDR3 contains 14 residues. J was trimmed by 5 bases and V by 1 base; bases with no gene match: 3.